Sequencing of this TCR beta chain was carried out in a study of blood T cell repertoires in COVID-19. Study overall: Both acute and convalescent COVID-19 samples were obtained from the United States, Italy and Spain. Nucleic acid was either cDNA or gDNA, and it came from T cells, B-cell-depleted T cells, or PBMCs.

CDR1 is SGHRS, CDR2 YFSETQ, per germline. With V trimmed by 0 bases and J by 5 bases, 6 bases remained unmatched. This CDR3 contains 16 residues. Original data processing: Nucleated cell number was recorded as an estimate derived from reference gene primer amplification. The data were produced by immunoSEQ multiplex PCR, yet TCRdb's version contains in-frame clones alone and is incomplete. V and J calls and clone size come straight from that table; D and trimming were deduced from the DNA. In the table there are about 360,000 clones, around 83% of which are singletons. The rearrangement joins TRBV5-1 to TRBJ2-7, with TRBD1 matching over 12 bases. The source material was peripheral blood. The sequence derives from a man aged 25 to 40 with active or convalescent COVID-19. Written as DNA, the CDR3 is TGCGCCAGCAGCTTGGAGGGGACAGGGGGCCATGACGAGCAGTACTTC. It is translated as CASSLEGTGGHDEQYF.